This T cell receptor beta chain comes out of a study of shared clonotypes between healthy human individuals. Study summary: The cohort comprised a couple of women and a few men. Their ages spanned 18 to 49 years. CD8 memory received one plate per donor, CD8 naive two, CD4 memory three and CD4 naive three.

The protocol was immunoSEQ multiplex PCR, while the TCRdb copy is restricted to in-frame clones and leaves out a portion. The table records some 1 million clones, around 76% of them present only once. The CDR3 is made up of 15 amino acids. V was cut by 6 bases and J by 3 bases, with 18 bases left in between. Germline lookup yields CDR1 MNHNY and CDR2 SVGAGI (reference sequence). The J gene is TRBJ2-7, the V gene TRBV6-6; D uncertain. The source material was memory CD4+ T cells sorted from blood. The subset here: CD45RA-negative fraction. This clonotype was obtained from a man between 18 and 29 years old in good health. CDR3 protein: CASSPNRLTDYEQYF. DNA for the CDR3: TGTGCCAGCAGCCCCAACCGACTTACGGACTACGAGCAGTACTTC.